The 25 T cell receptor beta chains presented below share a single source sample, sequenced in a study of read filtering for tumor transcriptome and immune sequencing. This library used roughly 430 ng RNA and molecular barcoded adaptors spanning alpha/delta and beta/gamma chains. Via MiXCR, TCRdb re-called the reads, giving one row per CDR3 protein. The sample holds around 130,000 distinct CDR3 sequences, about 13% seen once. The material sequenced was a population of CD138-negative cells sorted from bone marrow. Receptors originate from a donor aged 40 or over with multiple myeloma.

There are many counts of this clonotype. At one end, the junction sequence differs from germline, possibly due to a read error. The chain is built from TRBV5-1 and TRBJ2-7; 10 nucleotides agree with TRBD1. Germline CDR1 reads SGHRS; CDR2 reads YFSETQ. The CDR3 covers 15 residues. As DNA, the CDR3 is TGTGCCAGCAGTTTAACCGGGACAGGGGCCTACGAGCAGTACTTC. Protein sequence: CASSLTGTGAYEQYF.

This clonotype was observed at least ten times. This rearrangement joins TRBV20-1 to TRBJ2-4; D is possibly TRBD1 (6 bases). V was clipped by 6 bases and J by 5 bases, with 20 bases between them. Germline V lookup: CDR1 DFQATT, CDR2 SNEGSKA (reference sequence). This CDR3 is built from 15 residues. CDR3 nucleotide sequence: TGCAGTGCCCGCCGGACCGGACAGTCCCAAAACATTCAGTACTTC. This encodes CSARRTGQSQNIQYF.

This clonotype has ten or more counts. The junction does not match germline at one end; this may be a read error. The V and J genes are TRBV20-1 and TRBJ2-1; 10 bases align to TRBD2. The CDR3 is 17 amino acids. Germline V CDR1 and CDR2: DFQATT, SNEGSKA (reference sequence). This CDR3 reads CSAWTSGSKSSYNERFF. For the CDR3, the DNA is TGCAGTGCTTGGACTAGCGGCTCTAAAAGCTCCTACAATGAGCGGTTCTTC.

The table lists this clonotype with a few counts. A much more abundant neighbour one base away suggests this may be a read error. V usage is TRBV7-9 and J usage is TRBJ1-1, with TRBD1 matching 9 bases. Germline lookup yields CDR1 SEHNR and CDR2 FQNEAQ (reference sequence). The CDR3 length is 15 residues. CDR3 sequence reads: CASIPGTGFNTVAFF. The CDR3 DNA reads TGTGCCAGCATCCCCGGGACAGGGTTTAACACTGTAGCTTTCTTT.

This clonotype was found many times. The chain carries TRBV6-1 and TRBJ1-4; D is uncertain. The CDR3 contains 15 residues. In germline, CDR1 is MNHNS, CDR2 SASEGT. V was clipped by 2 bases and J by 0 bases, with 7 bases between them. CDR3 loop: CASSEIPATNEKLFF. As DNA, the CDR3 is TGTGCCAGCAGTGAAATCCCGGCAACTAATGAAAAACTGTTTTTT.

This clonotype was found many times. This chain links TRBV29-1 with TRBJ2-1, with D perhaps being TRBD1 or TRBD2 (5 bases each). Trimming shortened V by 7 bases and J by 2 bases, and 15 bases separated the two germline ends. The CDR3 has 14 amino acids. Germline V gene lookup returns CDR1 SQVTM and CDR2 ANQGSEA. The CDR3 region has the DNA TGCAGCGCTGATGGGGGTACCACCTACAATGAGCAGTTCTTC. Protein sequence: CSADGGTTYNEQFF.

In the case of this clonotype: This may come from a read error, since a much larger clone is one base off. This chain uses TRBV4-1 with TRBJ2-7; D is unclear. The CDR3 is made up of 14 amino acids. Germline V CDR1 and CDR2: MGHRA, YSYEKL. The CDR3 loop reads CASRQDPSSYEQYF. The CDR3 DNA is TGCGCCAGCAGGCAAGATCCCAGCTCCTACGAGCAGTACTTC.

Note on this clonotype: Being one base from a much bigger clone, this may be a read error. J is TRBJ1-1 and V is TRBV28, with D possibly matching TRBD1 (6 bases). This CDR3 spans 13 amino acids. In germline, CDR1 is MDHEN, CDR2 SYDVKM. DNA of the CDR3: TGTGCCAGCAGTGCCTGGGGGGACACTGATGCTTTCTTT. This translates into CASSAWGDTDAFF.

This clonotype was recorded many times. The chain combines TRBV2 with TRBJ2-7; 7 positions agree with TRBD2. This CDR3 is 15 amino acids long. Germline-derived CDR1 and CDR2 are SNHLY and FYNNEI. The J segment lost 2 bases and the V segment lost 4 bases, leaving 8 bases of the junction unmatched. The CDR3 here is CASSGSSGVAYEQYF. CDR3 sequence (DNA): TGTGCCAGCAGTGGGTCTAGCGGCGTAGCCTACGAGCAGTACTTC.

The sample holds many counts of this clonotype. CDR3 region: CASSLALGQGHQPQHF. The CDR3 DNA sequence: TGTGCCAGCAGCTTAGCGCTAGGGCAGGGTCATCAGCCCCAGCATTTT. V usage is TRBV7-8 and J usage is TRBJ1-5; D possibly corresponds to TRBD1 (5 bases). This CDR3 is 16 amino acids long. V was shortened by 0 bases and J by 5 bases, with 14 bases between the two germline ends. Germline values: CDR1 SGHVS, CDR2 FQNEAQ.

This clonotype was seen ten or more times. The CDR3 DNA reads TGTGCCAGCACCACGGGGGGAGGAGGCACCGGGGAGCTGTTTTTT. Its protein is CASTTGGGGTGELFF. The chain combines TRBV6-5 with TRBJ2-2, with 7 bases identical to TRBD2. This CDR3 contains 15 residues. Losses at the gene ends were 7 bases for V and 4 bases for J; bases not matched to a gene: 9. Germline assignment: CDR1 MNHEY and CDR2 SVGAGI.

This chain links TRBV14 with TRBJ2-5; 10 bases agree with TRBD2. V lost 2 bases to trimming and J lost 2 bases; unmatched junction nucleotides: 8. The CDR3 runs to 17 residues. CDR1 SGHDN and CDR2 FVKESK come from the germline V gene. The DNA of the CDR3 is TGTGCCAGCAGCCAACCATACGGACTAGCGGATCAAGAGACCCAGTACTTC. It encodes CASSQPYGLADQETQYF.

V usage is TRBV9 and J usage is TRBJ2-5; 13 bases map to TRBD2. The CDR3 is 15 amino acids. V trimming: 3 bases; J trimming: 5 bases; junction bases outside the gene matches: 4. Per germline, CDR1 SGDLS and CDR2 YYNGEE. The DNA of the CDR3 is TGTGCCAGCAGCGGGGGACTAGCGGGATCGGAGACCCAGTACTTC. Translation gives CASSGGLAGSETQYF.

This clonotype was detected ten times or more. The gene calls are TRBV12-3 or TRBV12-4 and TRBJ2-1, with 9 bases matching TRBD2. The CDR3 runs to 16 residues. V shed 4 bases, J shed 2 bases, and the junction held 6 bases outside the gene matches. DNA of the CDR3: TGTGCCAGCAGTTCTCGGGCGGGAGGGCCCTACAATGAGCAGTTCTTC. Translating gives CASSSRAGGPYNEQFF.

Ten or more counts support this clonotype. The chain employs TRBV11-2 and TRBJ2-3; tentative D call: TRBD1 (6 bases). This CDR3 has 14 amino acids. CDR1 and CDR2 (germline): SGHAT, FQNNGV. Deletions cut 2 bases from V and 6 bases from J, with 12 bases between. DNA for the CDR3: TGTGCCAGCAGCTTATCAACGCAGGGGGATACGCAGTATTTT. This sequence encodes CASSLSTQGDTQYF.

This clonotype occurred many times. The rearrangement links TRBV6-5 to TRBJ2-3; TRBD2 matches at 14 bases. In germline, CDR1 is MNHEY, CDR2 SVGAGI. The CDR3 length is 18 residues. Trimming removed 4 bases from V and 0 bases from J; junction bases left unmatched: 6. The CDR3 is CASSSGTSGRASTDTQYF. The CDR3 nucleotides read TGTGCCAGCAGTTCCGGGACTAGCGGGAGAGCCAGCACAGATACGCAGTATTTT.

This clonotype was counted at least ten times. This sequence joins TRBV7-3 and TRBJ2-1; D not certain. Germline loops: CDR1 SGHTA, CDR2 FQGTGA. Trimming left V 6 bases short and J 1 base short, with 7 bases between. This CDR3 contains 13 residues. The CDR3 DNA reads TGTGCCAGCAGTAGGAATTCCTACAATGAGCAGTTCTTC. It encodes CASSRNSYNEQFF.

At least ten counts were recorded for this clonotype. V and J are TRBV20-1 and TRBJ2-1, with 11 bases matching TRBD2. CDR1 is DFQATT and CDR2 is SNEGSKA in the germline V gene (reference sequence). The CDR3 extends over 14 amino acids. V was clipped by 0 bases and J by 8 bases; unmatched bases: 3. The CDR3 sequence: CSARDLAGGDEQFF. The CDR3 coding sequence is TGCAGTGCTAGAGATCTAGCGGGAGGAGATGAGCAGTTCTTC.

This clonotype was seen repeatedly, ten times or more. This chain links TRBV6-5 with TRBJ2-5; D uncertain. The CDR3 consists of 14 residues. From germline, CDR1 is MNHEY and CDR2 SVGAGI. Between the trimmed V and J ends, which lost 2 bases and 2 bases, there was a span of 9 bases. CDR3 in amino acids: CASSYGDSQETQYF. The CDR3 nucleotides are TGTGCCAGCAGTTACGGTGACTCTCAAGAGACCCAGTACTTC.

In this sample, this clonotype turned up many times. The V gene is TRBV3-1, the J gene TRBJ2-6; 9 bases agree with TRBD1. The CDR3 loop spans 19 amino acids. V lost 4 bases to trimming and J lost 2 bases; unmatched junction nucleotides: 12. CDR1 LGHDT and CDR2 YNNKEL come from the germline V gene (reference sequence). Written as DNA, the CDR3 is TGTGCCAGCAGCCGTAAAGGGACAGGGTCTTTTACTGGGGCCAACGTCCTGACTTTC. Its protein is CASSRKGTGSFTGANVLTF.

The chain is built from TRBV11-2 and TRBJ2-7; no clear D. The CDR3 sequence is 15 residues long. V lost 1 base and J lost 0, with 10 bases in between. Looked up from germline, CDR1 is SGHAT and CDR2 is FQNNGV. For the CDR3, the DNA is TGTGCCAGCAGCTTAGGGGCAGCTAGCTCCTACGAGCAGTACTTC. Encoded protein: CASSLGAASSYEQYF.

There are many counts of this clonotype. The chain links TRBV11-2 to TRBJ1-1; D ambiguous. The V end lost 7 bases, the J end lost 4 bases, and 13 bases lay between the germline ends. The CDR3 runs 13 residues. Germline-derived CDR1 and CDR2 are SGHAT and FQNNGV. Here the CDR3 reads CASTPEYPTEAFF. The CDR3 nucleotides read TGTGCCAGCACCCCCGAATATCCCACTGAAGCTTTCTTT. Full variable domain (remainder filled in from reference TRBV11-2 and TRBJ1-1): EAGVAQSPRYKIIEKRQSVAFWCNPISGHATLYWYQQILGQGPKLLIQFQNNGVVDDSQLPKDRFSAERLKGVDSTLKIQPAKLEDSAVYLCASTPEYPTEAFFGQGTRLTVV.

This clonotype was seen many times. Sequence at one end of the junction differs from germline and may be a read error. The CDR3 protein is CASSLDRGQQPQHF. For the CDR3, the DNA is TGCGCCAGCAGCTTGGACAGGGGGCAACAGCCCCAGCATTTT. This chain uses TRBV7-8 with TRBJ1-5; TRBD1 matches at 11 bases. CDR3 length equals 14 residues. Looked up from germline, CDR1 is SGHVS and CDR2 is FQNEAQ.

The chain combines TRBV29-1 with TRBJ1-1; D remains unclear. The CDR3 has 13 amino acids. Germline V gene sequence: CDR1 SQVTM, CDR2 ANQGSEA. Trimming removed 4 bases at V and 7 bases at J, with 16 bases between. The CDR3 region is CSVASGWIVEAFF. The CDR3 coding sequence is TGCAGCGTTGCGTCCGGGTGGATTGTTGAAGCTTTCTTT.

In its sample, this clonotype was seen many times. V and J are TRBV27 and TRBJ2-7; D is perhaps TRBD2 (6 bases). Germline CDR1 reads MNHEY; CDR2 reads SMNVEV (reference sequence). The CDR3 runs to 15 residues. Deletions cut 5 bases from V and 5 bases from J, with 19 bases between. CDR3 amino acids: CASSGEDMGLHEQYF. CDR3 nucleotides: TGTGCCAGCAGTGGGGAGGACATGGGGCTTCACGAGCAGTACTTC.